This T cell receptor beta chain was sequenced for a study of T cells expressing NK-cell markers. With UMIs, 5'RACE template switching was used to make TCR beta cDNA. TCRdb re-called the 5' RACE reads, yielding one record per CDR3 amino acid sequence without DNA. The sample spans about 260,000 distinct CDR3 sequences; the ten largest clones claim under 0.5%. Looked up from germline, CDR1 is SQVTM and CDR2 is ANQGSEA. The CDR3 consists of 13 residues. This receptor was taken from a man younger than 35 in good health. The sample comprised blood T cells: a sorted CD56 or NKG2C T cell subset, CD4+ or CD8+ T cells, or bulk PBMC T cells (not recorded which). This chain connects TRBV29-1 to TRBJ2-3; TCRdb picks TRBD2, but there is no DNA to check that call. The chain's CDR3 is CSVRRGPTDTQYF.